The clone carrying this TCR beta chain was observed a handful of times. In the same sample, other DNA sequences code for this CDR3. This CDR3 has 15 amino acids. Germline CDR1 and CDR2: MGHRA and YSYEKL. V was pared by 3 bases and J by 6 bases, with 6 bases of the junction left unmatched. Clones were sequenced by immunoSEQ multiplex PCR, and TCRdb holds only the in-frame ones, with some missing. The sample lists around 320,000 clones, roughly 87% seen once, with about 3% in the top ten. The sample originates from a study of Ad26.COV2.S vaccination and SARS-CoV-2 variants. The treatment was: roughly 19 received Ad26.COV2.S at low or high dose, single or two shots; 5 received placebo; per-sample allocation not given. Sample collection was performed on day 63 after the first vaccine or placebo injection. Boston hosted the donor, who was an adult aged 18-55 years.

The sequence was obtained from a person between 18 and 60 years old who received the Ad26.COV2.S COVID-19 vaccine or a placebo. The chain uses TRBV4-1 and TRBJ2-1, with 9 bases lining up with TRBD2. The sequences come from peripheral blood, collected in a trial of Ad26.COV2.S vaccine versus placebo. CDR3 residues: CASSQSSGGLNEQFF. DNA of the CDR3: TGCGCCAGCAGCCAGTCGAGCGGGGGGCTCAATGAGCAGTTCTTC.